Presented here are 30 T cell receptor beta chains from one specimen sequenced in a study of CD8+CD57+ T cells in acquired aplastic anemia. The template for TCR beta VDJ and CDR3 sequence profiling was genomic DNA. One entry per CDR3 protein results from TCRdb running MiXCR on the reads. Among fewer than 45,000 distinct CDR3 sequences listed, around 82% were seen once. The specimen sequenced was sorted CD4+, CD8+, or CD8+CD57+ T cells (not recorded which) from PBMCs. Receptor source: a human donor in good health, serving as a control.

In DNA form, the CDR3 reads TGTGCCACCAGTGATTTCGGGACAACCTCGCAGTATTTT. This translates into CATSDFGTTSQYF. V usage is TRBV24-1 and J usage is TRBJ2-3; possibly TRBD1 for D (6 bases). This CDR3 has 13 amino acids. Trimming shortened V by 1 base and J by 10 bases, and 11 bases separated the two germline ends. Per the germline V gene, CDR1 is KGHDR and CDR2 is SFDVKD.

This clonotype counts as medium-sized (0.01 to 0.1%). The chain carries TRBV10-3 and TRBJ1-3; a weak D match, TRBD1 (6 bases). V lost 3 bases, J lost 3 bases, and 12 bases lay in between. The CDR3 covers 15 residues. Per the germline V gene, CDR1 is ENHRY and CDR2 is SYGVKD. CDR3 DNA sequence: TGTGCCATCAGTGACCGGGGGCAGGGTGGAAACACCATATATTTT. Encoded protein: CAISDRGQGGNTIYF.

This clonotype came up once. J is TRBJ1-5 and V is TRBV25-1, with 10 bases lining up with TRBD1. The trim removed 8 bases at V and 1 base at J, leaving 11 bases unmatched. The CDR3 has 17 residues. Germline loops: CDR1 MGHDK, CDR2 SYGVNS. CDR3 coding DNA: TGTGCCAGCGGCCGACCGATGGACAGGGGGAGCAATCAGCCCCAGCATTTT. Its protein product is CASGRPMDRGSNQPQHF. The full variable domain, its missing parts supplied by reference TRBV25-1 and TRBJ1-5, is EADIYQTPRYLVIGTGKKITLECSQTMGHDKMYWYQQDPGMELHLIHYSYGVNSTEKGDLSSESTVSRIRTEHFPLTLESARPSHTSQYLCASGRPMDRGSNQPQHFGDGTRLSIL.

J is TRBJ1-2 and V is TRBV29-1; D is possibly TRBD1 (5 bases). CDR1 is SQVTM and CDR2 is ANQGSEA in the germline V gene. Trimming took off 3 bases at V and 8 bases at J, with 16 bases between the two ends. The CDR3 has 13 amino acids. The CDR3 sequence: CSVDGAAGTGYTF. The CDR3 region has the DNA TGCAGCGTTGATGGGGCCGCGGGGACGGGCTACACCTTC.

The rearrangement links TRBV20-1 to TRBJ1-6, with a weak D call TRBD1 (5 bases). V lost 6 bases and J 8 bases, leaving 14 bases between the germline ends. Germline values: CDR1 DFQATT, CDR2 SNEGSKA (reference sequence). This CDR3 is 13 amino acids long. CDR3: CSAGRGTDSPLHF. Here the CDR3 DNA reads TGCAGTGCCGGGCGGGGGACCGATTCACCCCTCCACTTT.

The chain has TRBV7-6 and TRBJ1-1, with unresolved D. V was clipped by 1 base and J by 9 bases, with 9 bases between them. CDR3 length: 12 amino acids. From germline, CDR1 is SGHVS and CDR2 FNYEAQ. The CDR3 reads CASSLDSGKAFF. CDR3 sequence (DNA): TGTGCCAGCAGCTTAGACAGCGGGAAAGCTTTCTTT.

The chain combines TRBV20-1 with TRBJ2-7; 11 bases fit TRBD1. The V gene end was trimmed by 5 bases and the J gene end by 2 bases; junction bases not matched to a gene: 8. CDR3 length: 15 residues. Germline assignment: CDR1 DFQATT and CDR2 SNEGSKA (reference sequence). Here the CDR3 DNA reads TGCAGTGCTTACCCAACGGGACAGGGGGCCTACGAGCAGTACTTC. This translates into CSAYPTGQGAYEQYF.

The V gene is TRBV10-3, the J gene TRBJ1-4; possible D gene TRBD1, 5 bases. The CDR3 length is 16 residues. Germline V CDR1 and CDR2: ENHRY, SYGVKD. The V end was cut by 6 bases, the J end by 5 bases, with 19 bases between. The CDR3 loop is CAISQDSFPRNEKLFF. The CDR3 DNA is TGTGCCATCAGCCAAGACAGCTTCCCGCGGAATGAAAAACTGTTTTTT.

The chain carries TRBV19 and TRBJ1-2; 8 bases agree with TRBD1. The CDR3 loop spans 12 amino acids. Germline CDR1 is LNHDA and CDR2 is SQIVND (reference sequence). Trimming took 10 bases from V and 6 from J; bases not matched to a gene: 7. The CDR3 loop is CATEDRVHGYTF. DNA for the CDR3: TGTGCCACCGAGGACAGGGTTCATGGCTACACCTTC.

The CDR3 coding sequence is TGTGCCAGTAGTATAGTAGGGGGACAGGGGGCCTCTGGCTACACCTTC. Its translation: CASSIVGGQGASGYTF. V and J are TRBV19 and TRBJ1-2; TRBD1 agrees at 12 bases. This CDR3 region has 16 residues. Germline V lookup: CDR1 LNHDA, CDR2 SQIVND (reference sequence). The V gene end was trimmed by 1 base and the J gene end by 7 bases; junction bases not matched to a gene: 7.

This clonotype has a count of ten or more. CDR3 coding DNA: TGTGCCAGCAGCCAAGATCCGGGACAGGGACAAGATACGCAGTATTTT. It codes for CASSQDPGQGQDTQYF. The chain is built from TRBV3-1 and TRBJ2-3, with 9 bases that match TRBD1. The CDR3 covers 16 residues. Unmatched junction bases numbered 6, after V lost 0 bases and J lost 5 bases. The V gene's germline CDR1 is LGHDT and CDR2 YNNKEL (reference sequence).

The chain is built from TRBV11-1 and TRBJ1-2; possible D gene TRBD1, 5 bases. The ends were cut back, 1 base at V and 7 bases at J, with 16 bases in the middle. CDR1 SGHAT and CDR2 FQDESV come from the germline V gene (reference sequence). The CDR3 is 15 residues long. The CDR3, as DNA: TGTGCCAGCAGCTTAGACAGGAGTTTCCTTCGTGGCTACACCTTC. Its translation: CASSLDRSFLRGYTF.

This clonotype has a single count. The chain is built from TRBV4-1 and TRBJ1-2; TRBD1 aligns across 9 bases. The ends lost 1 base at V and 4 bases at J; junction bases unmatched: 4. Germline CDR1 and CDR2: MGHRA and YSYEKL. The CDR3 runs to 15 residues. The CDR3 protein is CASSQAGQGPYGYTF. CDR3 coding DNA: TGCGCCAGCAGCCAAGCCGGACAGGGGCCCTATGGCTACACCTTC.

This clonotype is classed as medium-sized. This chain uses TRBV5-6 with TRBJ1-1; no clear D gene. The germline V gene encodes CDR1 SGHDT and CDR2 YYEEEE. Trimming removed 4 bases at V and 1 base at J, with 8 bases between. The CDR3 runs 13 residues. The CDR3 protein is CASSEDENTEAFF. DNA for the CDR3: TGTGCCAGCAGCGAGGACGAGAACACTGAAGCTTTCTTT.

The genes are TRBV4-1 and TRBJ1-2; D is unresolved. Looked up from germline, CDR1 is MGHRA and CDR2 is YSYEKL. Trimming removed 0 bases at V and 5 bases at J, with 16 bases between. This CDR3 comprises 16 residues. CDR3 coding DNA: TGCGCCAGCAGCCAAGAAGACGGACGCTCAAGGTATGGCTACACCTTC. Its translation: CASSQEDGRSRYGYTF.

The sample holds many counts of this clonotype. V gene TRBV27 combines with J gene TRBJ1-1; D unclear. This CDR3 region has 11 residues. The germline V gene encodes CDR1 MNHEY and CDR2 SMNVEV (reference sequence). Trimming pared 5 bases from V and 10 bases from J, leaving 11 bases between. CDR3 amino acids: CASSTASSAFF. The CDR3 nucleotides read TGTGCCAGCAGTACCGCCTCGTCAGCTTTCTTT.

The V and J genes are TRBV15 and TRBJ2-7; no firm D call. Trimming cost V 0 bases and J 3 bases, with 9 bases left between them. The CDR3 has 14 amino acids. CDR1 and CDR2 from the germline V gene are LNHNV and YYDKDF (reference sequence). CDR3 nucleotide sequence: TGTGCCACCAGCAGAGATCGAGAACTCTACGAGCAGTACGTC. As protein: CATSRDRELYEQYV.

The chain uses TRBV20-1 and TRBJ1-3; the D gene is possibly TRBD1 (5 bases). V shed 3 bases and J shed 8 bases, with 14 bases lying between them. The CDR3 has 13 amino acids. Per germline, CDR1 DFQATT and CDR2 SNEGSKA (reference sequence). The CDR3 nucleotides are TGCAGTGCTAGGAACAGGCTCGAGGACACCATATATTTT. Translation: CSARNRLEDTIYF.

The chain employs TRBV29-1 and TRBJ2-1, with 12 bases identical to TRBD2. The germline V gene has CDR1 SQVTM and CDR2 ANQGSEA. CDR3 length: 13 amino acids. Germline trimming cut 7 bases from V and 6 bases from J; bases unmatched to any gene: 4. The CDR3 DNA reads TGCAGCGAATCTAGCGGGGGGGCCAATGAGCAGTTCTTC. It translates to CSESSGGANEQFF.

The chain carries TRBV10-3 and TRBJ1-2; D call uncertain. The CDR3 is 12 residues long. Germline V gene data show CDR1 as ENHRY and CDR2 as SYGVKD. Trimming pared 3 bases from V and 2 bases from J, leaving 4 bases between. DNA of the CDR3: TGTGCCATCAGTGACTTCAACTATGGCTACACCTTC. Protein sequence: CAISDFNYGYTF.

The sample holds a few counts of this clonotype. As DNA, the CDR3 is TGTGCCAGCAGCTTAGCAGTCAACTATGGCTACACCTTC. It encodes CASSLAVNYGYTF. The chain couples TRBV7-3 to TRBJ1-2; D not resolved. V was clipped by 2 bases and J by 2 bases, with 6 bases between them. This CDR3 is 13 amino acids long. Looked up from germline, CDR1 is SGHTA and CDR2 is FQGTGA.

The gene calls are TRBV20-1 and TRBJ2-7; 10 bases fit TRBD2. This CDR3 spans 13 amino acids. J lost 0 bases, V lost 4 bases, and 0 bases had no gene match. Germline values: CDR1 DFQATT, CDR2 SNEGSKA (reference sequence). CDR3 protein: CSATSGGSYEQYF. CDR3 DNA sequence: TGCAGTGCTACTAGCGGGGGCTCCTACGAGCAGTACTTC.

This clonotype was found once. J is TRBJ2-3 and V is TRBV20-1, with D possibly being TRBD1 or TRBD2 (5 bases each). The CDR3 has 14 residues. Germline lookup yields CDR1 DFQATT and CDR2 SNEGSKA (reference sequence). V was pared by 3 bases and J by 4 bases, with 14 bases between. The CDR3 DNA reads TGCAGTGCTAGGGGCGACAGAGGGGCAGATACGCAGTATTTT. Protein: CSARGDRGADTQYF.

The V call is TRBV19, the J call TRBJ1-2, with D tentatively TRBD1 (6 bases). Germline CDR1 and CDR2: LNHDA and SQIVND (reference sequence). This CDR3 comprises 11 residues. V was clipped by 8 bases and J by 8 bases, with 12 bases between them. CDR3 region: CASGGAVGYTF. CDR3 DNA sequence: TGTGCCAGTGGGGGGGCTGTGGGCTACACCTTC.

A note on this clonotype: The limits of the CDR3 on the DNA are not certain, so only TCRdb's listed CDR3 is given. The gene calls are TRBV10-1 and TRBJ2-5; the table's D call, TRBD1, was not checked against the DNA. Germline-derived CDR1 and CDR2 are WNHNN and SYGVQD (reference sequence). The length of the CDR3 is 22 amino acids, counting both ends. CDR3 amino acids: CASQGTGEKTQYFGPGEKTQYF.

The V and J genes are TRBV15 and TRBJ1-2; D is possibly TRBD1 (6 bases). The germline CDR1 and CDR2 sequences are LNHNV and YYDKDF (reference sequence). V lost 5 bases and J 2 bases, leaving 9 bases between the germline ends. The CDR3 sequence is 13 residues long. The CDR3 reads CATSRDTNYGYTF. CDR3 DNA: TGTGCCACCAGCCGGGACACGAACTATGGCTACACCTTC.

The V call is TRBV2, the J call TRBJ1-5; a possible D gene is TRBD1 (5 bases). CDR3 length: 15 residues. CDR1 is SNHLY and CDR2 is FYNNEI in the germline V gene. The V end lost 5 bases, the J end lost 6 bases, and 17 bases lay between the germline ends. The CDR3 bases are TGTGCCAGCAGTTGGCGGGGAGGGGTGGCTCAGCCCCAGCATTTT. Translation: CASSWRGGVAQPQHF.

The chain couples TRBV24-1 to TRBJ2-1; unclear D gene. Trimming removed 3 bases at V and 3 bases at J, with 8 bases between. Germline V lookup: CDR1 KGHDR, CDR2 SFDVKD. The CDR3 is made up of 14 amino acids. In nucleotides, the CDR3 is TGTGCCACCAGTGATAGTTCGGACTACAATGAGCAGTTCTTC. Translating it yields CATSDSSDYNEQFF.

To note about this clonotype: The junction departs from the called germline gene at one end, perhaps through a read error. The genes are TRBV7-8 and TRBJ2-7, with TRBD1 matching 10 bases. Germline V gives CDR1 SGHVS, CDR2 FQNEAQ. The CDR3 loop spans 15 amino acids. CDR3 amino acids: CASSPRQGAIYEQYF. Here the CDR3 DNA reads TGCGCCAGCAGCCCACGACAGGGGGCGATCTACGAGCAGTACTTC.

The chain links TRBV7-9 to TRBJ1-2; D is perhaps TRBD1 (6 bases). The CDR3 is 14 amino acids. The germline V gene encodes CDR1 SEHNR and CDR2 FQNEAQ (reference sequence). V shed 5 bases and J shed 0 bases, with 10 bases lying between them. The CDR3 DNA sequence: TGTGCCAGCAGCCCGGACAGCACTAACTATGGCTACACCTTC. Its translation: CASSPDSTNYGYTF. Full variable domain (outside the CDR3, taken from reference TRBV7-9 and TRBJ1-2): DTGVSQNPRHKITKRGQNVTFRCDPISEHNRLYWYRQTLGQGPEFLTYFQNEAQLEKSRLLSDRFSAERPKGSFSTLEIQRTEQGDSAMYLCASSPDSTNYGYTFGSGTRLTVV.